The 21 T cell receptor beta chains reported below all come from one sample, sequenced in a study of post-analysis software for immune sequencing data. Unique molecular identifiers had been added to the TCR beta cDNA libraries. TCRdb itself ran the PCR reads through MiXCR, one entry per CDR3 protein. Of about 540,000 distinct CDR3 sequences listed, approximately 31% are singletons. General observations from the study: Patients used five TRBV segments, including TRBV5-6, TRBV5-1 and TRBV20-1, more often than controls.

No antigen is known for these receptors. The sample taken for sequencing was blood. The receptors shown here come from a girl aged 2 to 17 with multiple sclerosis.

CDR3 in amino acids: CASSLGSSFNTYEQYF. In DNA form, the CDR3 reads TGTGCCAGCAGCTTGGGGAGCTCATTTAACACCTACGAGCAGTACTTC. This chain connects TRBV5-6 to TRBJ2-7; D not certain. CDR1 and CDR2 (germline): SGHDT, YYEEEE. Trimming removed 0 bases at V and 2 bases at J, with 15 bases between. The CDR3 runs 16 residues.

The chain joins TRBV5-1 to TRBJ2-2, with 8 bases identical to TRBD2. Germline V gene sequence: CDR1 SGHRS, CDR2 YFSETQ. V dropped 0 bases and J dropped 6; count of bases not matched to a gene: 4. CDR3 length equals 15 residues. For the CDR3, the DNA is TGCGCCAGCAGCTTGGACGGCGGGGGGCCCGGGGAGCTGTTTTTT. As protein: CASSLDGGGPGELFF.

The rearrangement joins TRBV25-1 to TRBJ1-1; D not resolved. CDR1 and CDR2 (germline): MGHDK, SYGVNS. This CDR3 contains 11 residues. V gave up 0 bases and J gave up 11 bases, with 7 bases separating them. Here the CDR3 reads CASSEYSAAFF. CDR3 in DNA: TGTGCCAGCAGTGAATATTCCGCGGCTTTCTTT. Full variable domain (remainder filled in from reference TRBV25-1 and TRBJ1-1): EADIYQTPRYLVIGTGKKITLECSQTMGHDKMYWYQQDPGMELHLIHYSYGVNSTEKGDLSSESTVSRIRTEHFPLTLESARPSHTSQYLCASSEYSAAFFGQGTRLTVV.

This chain joins TRBV5-1 and TRBJ1-4; 10 bases fit TRBD1. This CDR3 has 19 amino acids. The germline V gene encodes CDR1 SGHRS and CDR2 YFSETQ. V lost 4 bases, J lost 5 bases, and 17 bases stayed unmatched. The CDR3 DNA follows: TGCGCCAGCAGCCTCACCCTCGGGACAGGGGAGTTCGAGAATGAAAAACTGTTTTTT. Translation gives CASSLTLGTGEFENEKLFF.

The table lists this clonotype with a few counts. This chain links TRBV9 with TRBJ2-4, with TRBD1 identical over 8 bases. The DNA end lines up better with TRBJ2-7; the J call may be wrong. CDR3 size: 15 residues. Germline CDR1 is SGDLS and CDR2 is YYNGEE. This CDR3 is CASSTRQGQTYEQYF. Here the CDR3 DNA reads TGTGCCAGCAGCACCCGACAGGGGCAAACCTACGAGCAGTACTTC.

This clonotype showed up just a few times. This rearrangement joins TRBV7-9 to TRBJ2-3, with a tentative D call TRBD2 (5 bases). Germline V gives CDR1 SEHNR, CDR2 FQNEAQ (reference sequence). Deletions cut 1 base from V and 6 bases from J, with 17 bases between. This CDR3 is 16 amino acids long. CDR3 in amino acids: CASSLGFPTRGDTQYF. In DNA form, the CDR3 reads TGTGCCAGCAGCTTAGGGTTCCCTACTAGAGGGGATACGCAGTATTTT.

This clonotype occurred a few times. This rearrangement joins TRBV4-1 to TRBJ2-5; 9 positions match TRBD2. The CDR3 extends over 14 amino acids. V was pared by 5 bases and J by 5 bases, with 6 bases of the junction left unmatched. Germline V CDR1 and CDR2: MGHRA, YSYEKL. This CDR3 reads CASSSAGGGETQYF. Written as DNA, the CDR3 is TGCGCCAGCAGCTCAGCGGGAGGCGGGGAGACCCAGTACTTC.

The chain combines TRBV5-6 with TRBJ1-2; 9 bases align to TRBD1. The CDR3 is made up of 14 amino acids. Germline V gives CDR1 SGHDT, CDR2 YYEEEE. V lost 4 bases to trimming and J lost 7 bases; unmatched junction nucleotides: 8. In nucleotides, the CDR3 is TGTGCCAGCAGCCTAATACAGGGGGCGACTGGCTACACCTTC. Its protein product is CASSLIQGATGYTF.

The rearrangement joins TRBV7-9 to TRBJ2-1; no firm D call. The length of the CDR3 is 14 residues. V was clipped by 6 bases and J by 6 bases, with 15 bases between them. In germline, CDR1 is SEHNR, CDR2 FQNEAQ (reference sequence). CDR3 amino acids: CASSLGSSLNEQFF. CDR3 sequence (DNA): TGTGCCAGCAGTCTAGGCAGTTCTCTCAATGAGCAGTTCTTC.

This clonotype was recorded a few times. The V and J genes are TRBV5-5 and TRBJ2-4; 7 nucleotides line up with TRBD1. This CDR3 is built from 14 residues. Per the germline V gene, CDR1 is SGHKS and CDR2 is YYEKEE (reference sequence). V trimming: 3 bases; J trimming: 8 bases; junction bases outside the gene matches: 8. The CDR3 spells CASSSPGTVDIQYF. In DNA, the CDR3 is TGTGCCAGCAGCTCCCCCGGGACAGTCGACATTCAGTACTTC.

The chain couples TRBV15 to TRBJ2-5; no clear D. CDR1 LNHNV and CDR2 YYDKDF come from the germline V gene (reference sequence). With 0 bases removed from V and 2 bases from J, the gap between germline ends came to 16 bases. There are 17 residues in the CDR3. CDR3: CATSRDSIRSRQETQYF. The CDR3 bases are TGTGCCACCAGCAGAGACTCGATCAGAAGCCGACAAGAGACCCAGTACTTC.

V gene TRBV20-1 combines with J gene TRBJ2-1; no reliable D call. The J call may be mistaken, given a closer DNA end match to TRBJ2-7. Looked up from germline, CDR1 is DFQATT and CDR2 is SNEGSKA (reference sequence). The CDR3 has 11 residues. The CDR3 protein is CSAREAHEQYF. CDR3 DNA: TGCAGTGCTAGAGAAGCGCATGAGCAGTACTTC.

This clonotype was seen a few times. J is TRBJ2-5 and V is TRBV20-1; 10 bases agree with TRBD1. The CDR3 totals 13 residues. V lost 6 bases to trimming and J lost 4 bases; unmatched junction nucleotides: 5. CDR1 DFQATT and CDR2 SNEGSKA come from the germline V gene (reference sequence). The CDR3 here is CSADRGTAETQYF. DNA of the CDR3: TGCAGTGCGGACAGGGGGACGGCAGAGACCCAGTACTTC.

The chain joins TRBV4-2 to TRBJ2-5; D gene unclear. Looked up from germline, CDR1 is LGHNA and CDR2 is YNFKEQ. CDR3 size: 16 residues. The V end was cut by 0 bases, the J end by 5 bases, with 16 bases between. This CDR3 reads CASSQDLSALGETQYF. CDR3 coding DNA: TGTGCCAGCAGCCAAGACTTGTCCGCCTTGGGGGAGACCCAGTACTTC.

This clonotype has just a few counts. The chain has TRBV27 and TRBJ2-1, with 8 bases fitting TRBD2. Germline CDR1 reads MNHEY; CDR2 reads SMNVEV (reference sequence). The CDR3 covers 15 residues. V shed 4 bases, J shed 4 bases, and the junction held 6 bases outside the gene matches. Here the CDR3 DNA reads TGTGCCAGCAGTTACGGCGGGGGGCCTTACAATGAGCAGTTCTTC. Translating it yields CASSYGGGPYNEQFF.

This clonotype turned up a few times. The chain links TRBV20-1 to TRBJ1-1, with 7 nucleotides matching TRBD1. The length of the CDR3 is 15 residues. The germline gives CDR1 DFQATT, CDR2 SNEGSKA (reference sequence). V trimming: 6 bases; J trimming: 0 bases; junction bases outside the gene matches: 10. The CDR3 bases are TGCAGTGCCCTAAGGGGCAGGGGGGTGAACACTGAAGCTTTCTTT. This gives the protein CSALRGRGVNTEAFF.

This rearrangement joins TRBV15 to TRBJ1-4; no clear D. This CDR3 is built from 14 residues. Per the germline V gene, CDR1 is LNHNV and CDR2 is YYDKDF (reference sequence). V lost 5 bases and J 7 bases, leaving 14 bases between the germline ends. The CDR3 DNA sequence: TGTGCCACCAGCTACGGAGGAGGGCCTGAAAAACTGTTTTTT. Translation gives CATSYGGGPEKLFF.

This clonotype appeared once. This sequence may be a read error, since a much larger clone differs from it by one base. This chain links TRBV6-5 with TRBJ2-7; TRBD1 matches 12 bases. The CDR3 totals 14 residues. Germline V gene sequence: CDR1 MNHEY, CDR2 SVGAGI. Trimming cost V 6 bases and J 9 bases; bases outside gene matches: 9. CDR3 loop: CASSRDRGLHGQYF. As DNA, the CDR3 is TGTGCCAGCAGCCGGGACAGGGGGCTTCACGGGCAGTACTTC.

This clonotype was seen a handful of times. This chain joins TRBV18 and TRBJ2-3, with a possible D match to TRBD1 (5 bases). CDR3 length: 15 residues. Germline V CDR1 and CDR2: KGHSH, LQKENI. The V end lost 3 bases, the J end lost 5 bases, and 15 bases lay between the germline ends. For the CDR3, the DNA is TGTGCCAGCTCACCGTCCCAGGGTGATGGAGATACGCAGTATTTT. Translation gives CASSPSQGDGDTQYF.

The CDR3 nucleotides read TGTGCCAGCAGCTTAGCGGTCAGGGATGAGCAGTTCTTC. Protein sequence: CASSLAVRDEQFF. This rearrangement joins TRBV7-9 to TRBJ2-1; possibly TRBD1 for D (5 bases). CDR1 and CDR2 from the germline V gene are SEHNR and FQNEAQ (reference sequence). The CDR3 sequence is 13 residues long. Deletions cut 0 bases from V and 8 bases from J, with 8 bases between.

The chain links TRBV20-1 to TRBJ2-7; D unclear. The CDR3 consists of 14 residues. The V gene lost 0 bases and the J gene lost 5 bases, with 14 bases spanning the gap. Germline lookup yields CDR1 DFQATT and CDR2 SNEGSKA (reference sequence). CDR3 bases: TGCAGTGCTAGAGATTCAGGTCTACTTGACGAGCAGTACTTC. It specifies CSARDSGLLDEQYF.